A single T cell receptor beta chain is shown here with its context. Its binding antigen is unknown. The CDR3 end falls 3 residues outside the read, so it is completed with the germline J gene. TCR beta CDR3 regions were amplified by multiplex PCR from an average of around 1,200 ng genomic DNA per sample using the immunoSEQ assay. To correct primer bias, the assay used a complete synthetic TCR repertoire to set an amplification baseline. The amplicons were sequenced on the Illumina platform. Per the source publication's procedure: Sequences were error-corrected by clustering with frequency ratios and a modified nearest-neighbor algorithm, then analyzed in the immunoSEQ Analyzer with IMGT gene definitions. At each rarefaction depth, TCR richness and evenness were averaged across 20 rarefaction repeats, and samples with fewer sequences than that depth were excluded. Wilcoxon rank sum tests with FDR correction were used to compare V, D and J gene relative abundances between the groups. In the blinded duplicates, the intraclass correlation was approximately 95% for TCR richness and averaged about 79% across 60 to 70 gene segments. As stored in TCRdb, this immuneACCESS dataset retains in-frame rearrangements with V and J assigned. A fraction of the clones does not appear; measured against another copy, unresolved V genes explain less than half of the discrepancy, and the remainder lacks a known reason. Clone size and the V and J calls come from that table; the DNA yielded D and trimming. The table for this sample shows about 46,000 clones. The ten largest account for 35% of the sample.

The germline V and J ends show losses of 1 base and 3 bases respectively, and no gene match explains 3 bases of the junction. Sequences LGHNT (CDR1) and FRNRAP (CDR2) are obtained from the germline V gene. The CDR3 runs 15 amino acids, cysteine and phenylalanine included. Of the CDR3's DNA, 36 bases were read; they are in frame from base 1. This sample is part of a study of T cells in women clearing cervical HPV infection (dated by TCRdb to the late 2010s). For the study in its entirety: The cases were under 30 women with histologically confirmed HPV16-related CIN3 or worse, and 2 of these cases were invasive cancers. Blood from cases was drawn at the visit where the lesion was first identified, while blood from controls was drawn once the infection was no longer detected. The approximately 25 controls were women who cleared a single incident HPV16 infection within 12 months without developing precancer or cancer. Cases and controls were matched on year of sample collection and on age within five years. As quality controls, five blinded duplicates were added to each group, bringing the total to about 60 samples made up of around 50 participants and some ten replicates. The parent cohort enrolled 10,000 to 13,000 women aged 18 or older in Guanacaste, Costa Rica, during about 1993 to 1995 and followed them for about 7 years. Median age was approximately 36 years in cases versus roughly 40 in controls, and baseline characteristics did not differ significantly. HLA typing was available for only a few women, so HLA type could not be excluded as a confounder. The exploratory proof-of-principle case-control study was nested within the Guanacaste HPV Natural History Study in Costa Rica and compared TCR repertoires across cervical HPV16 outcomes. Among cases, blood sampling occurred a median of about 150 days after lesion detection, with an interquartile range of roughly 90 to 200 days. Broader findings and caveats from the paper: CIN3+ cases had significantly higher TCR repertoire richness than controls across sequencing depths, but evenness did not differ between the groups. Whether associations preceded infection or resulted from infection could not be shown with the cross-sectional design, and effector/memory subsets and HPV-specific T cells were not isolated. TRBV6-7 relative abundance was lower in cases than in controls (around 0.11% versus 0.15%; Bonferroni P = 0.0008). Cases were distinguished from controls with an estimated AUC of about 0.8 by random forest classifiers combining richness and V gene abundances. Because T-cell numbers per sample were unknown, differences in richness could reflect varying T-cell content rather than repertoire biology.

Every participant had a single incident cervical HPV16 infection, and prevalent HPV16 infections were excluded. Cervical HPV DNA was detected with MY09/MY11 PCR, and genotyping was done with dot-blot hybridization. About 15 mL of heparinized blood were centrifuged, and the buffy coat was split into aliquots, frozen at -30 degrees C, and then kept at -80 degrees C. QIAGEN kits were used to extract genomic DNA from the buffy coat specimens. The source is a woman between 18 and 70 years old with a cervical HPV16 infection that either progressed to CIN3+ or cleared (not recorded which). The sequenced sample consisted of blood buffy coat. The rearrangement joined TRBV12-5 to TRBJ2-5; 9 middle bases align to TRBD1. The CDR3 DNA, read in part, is TGTGCTAGTGGTTTGGACAGGGGGCTTGAAGAGACC. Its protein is CASGLDRGLEET. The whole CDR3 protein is CASGLDRGLEETQYF. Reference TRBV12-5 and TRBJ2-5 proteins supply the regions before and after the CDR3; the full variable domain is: DARVTQTPRHKVTEMGQEVTMRCQPILGHNTVFWYRQTMMQGLELLAYFRNRAPLDDSGMPKDRFSAEMPDATLATLKIQPSEPRDSAVYFCASGLDRGLEETQYFGPGTRLLVL.